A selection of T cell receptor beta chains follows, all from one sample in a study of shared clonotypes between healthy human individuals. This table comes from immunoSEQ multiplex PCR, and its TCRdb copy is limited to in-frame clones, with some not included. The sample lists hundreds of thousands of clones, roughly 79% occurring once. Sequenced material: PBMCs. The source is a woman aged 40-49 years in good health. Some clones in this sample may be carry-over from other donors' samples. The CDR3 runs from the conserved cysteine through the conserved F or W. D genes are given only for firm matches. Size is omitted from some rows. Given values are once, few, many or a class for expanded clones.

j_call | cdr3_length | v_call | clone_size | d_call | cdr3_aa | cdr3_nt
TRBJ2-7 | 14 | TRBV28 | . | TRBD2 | CASPPTGTSYEQYF | TGTGCCAGTCCGCCTACCGGGACTAGCTACGAGCAGTACTTC
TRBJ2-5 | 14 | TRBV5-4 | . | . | CASSQGQPDETQYF | TGTGCCAGCAGCCAAGGACAGCCAGACGAGACCCAGTACTTC
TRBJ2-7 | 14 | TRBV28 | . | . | CASSQPGEAYEQYF | TGTGCCAGCAGTCAACCAGGGGAAGCCTACGAGCAGTACTTC
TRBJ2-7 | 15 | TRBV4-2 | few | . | CASSQDVGYSYEQYF | TGTGCCAGCAGCCAAGATGTCGGTTACTCCTACGAGCAGTACTTC
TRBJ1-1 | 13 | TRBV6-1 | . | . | CASSEVLDTEAFF | TGTGCCAGCAGTGAAGTTTTGGACACTGAAGCTTTCTTT
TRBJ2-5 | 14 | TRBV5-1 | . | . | CASSLESGGETQYF | TGCGCCAGCAGCTTGGAGTCGGGCGGAGAGACCCAGTACTTC
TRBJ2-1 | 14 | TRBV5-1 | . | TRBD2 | CASSTSGRTNEQFF | TGCGCCAGCAGCACTAGCGGGAGAACAAATGAGCAGTTCTTC
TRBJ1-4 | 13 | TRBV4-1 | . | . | CASSREINEKLFF | TGCGCCAGCAGCCGAGAAATTAATGAAAAACTGTTTTTT
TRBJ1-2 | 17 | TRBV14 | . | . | CASSQYRGARSNYGYTF | TGTGCCAGCAGCCAGTATCGGGGGGCCAGGTCTAACTATGGCTACACCTTC
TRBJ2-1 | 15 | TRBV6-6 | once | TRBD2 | CASSPLAASYNEQFF | TGTGCCAGCAGTCCCCTAGCGGCCTCCTACAATGAGCAGTTCTTC
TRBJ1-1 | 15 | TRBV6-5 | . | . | CASSYSTRVGTEAFF | TGTGCCAGCAGTTACTCGACCAGGGTCGGAACTGAAGCTTTCTTT
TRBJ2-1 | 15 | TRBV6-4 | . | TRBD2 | CASSEASGSYNEQFF | TGTGCCAGCAGTGAGGCTAGCGGGAGTTACAATGAGCAGTTCTTC
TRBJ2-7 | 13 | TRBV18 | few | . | CASSRPGTYEQYF | TGTGCCAGCTCTCGCCCGGGGACCTACGAGCAGTACTTC
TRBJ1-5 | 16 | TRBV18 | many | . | CASSPPGRSGHQPQHF | TGTGCCAGCTCACCCCCGGGAAGGTCAGGGCATCAGCCCCAGCATTTT
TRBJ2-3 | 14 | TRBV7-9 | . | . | CASSFAGRTDTQYF | TGTGCCAGCAGCTTTGCGGGGCGGACAGATACGCAGTATTTT
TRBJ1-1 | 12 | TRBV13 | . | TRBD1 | CASSFWTGRAFF | TGTGCCAGCAGCTTTTGGACAGGGCGAGCTTTCTTT
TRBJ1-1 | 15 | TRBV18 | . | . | CASSPPYNRNTEAFF | TGTGCCAGCTCACCACCGTATAACAGGAACACTGAAGCTTTCTTT
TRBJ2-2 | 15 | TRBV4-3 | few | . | CASSHLIGDTGELFF | TGCGCCAGCAGCCACCTAATAGGAGACACCGGGGAGCTGTTTTTT
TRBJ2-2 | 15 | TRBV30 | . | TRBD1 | CAWSASDRETGELFF | TGTGCCTGGAGTGCGTCGGACAGGGAGACCGGGGAGCTGTTTTTT
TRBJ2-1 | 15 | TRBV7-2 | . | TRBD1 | CASSLAGQGYNEQFF | TGTGCCAGCAGCTTAGCGGGACAGGGTTACAATGAGCAGTTCTTC
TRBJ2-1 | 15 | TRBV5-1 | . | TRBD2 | CASSPSGSQYNEQFF | TGCGCCAGCAGCCCTAGCGGGAGCCAATACAATGAGCAGTTCTTC
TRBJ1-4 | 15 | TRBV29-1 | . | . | CSVVGHGTTNEKLFF | TGCAGCGTTGTAGGTCACGGTACAACTAATGAAAAACTGTTTTTT
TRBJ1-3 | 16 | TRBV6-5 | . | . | CASSYSIVGPGNTIYF | TGTGCCAGCAGTTACTCGATAGTAGGGCCCGGAAACACCATATATTTT
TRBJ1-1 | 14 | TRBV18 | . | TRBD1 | CASSPTGTNTEAFF | TGTGCCAGCTCACCGACAGGGACGAACACTGAAGCTTTCTTT
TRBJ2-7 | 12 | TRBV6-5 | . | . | CASSPRGYEQYF | TGTGCCAGCAGTCCCCGGGGCTACGAGCAGTACTTC
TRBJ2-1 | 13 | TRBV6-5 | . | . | CASREDSYNEQFF | TGTGCCAGCAGAGAGGACAGCTACAATGAGCAGTTCTTC
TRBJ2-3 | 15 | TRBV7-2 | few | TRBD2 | CASSPTSGTGDTQYF | TGTGCCAGCAGCCCGACTAGCGGGACGGGAGATACGCAGTATTTT
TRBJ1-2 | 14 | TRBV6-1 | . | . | CASKGEPYNYGYTF | TGTGCCAGCAAGGGGGAGCCTTATAACTATGGCTACACCTTC
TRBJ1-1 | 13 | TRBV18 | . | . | CASSPELLSEAFF | TGTGCCAGCTCACCAGAATTACTTTCTGAAGCTTTCTTT
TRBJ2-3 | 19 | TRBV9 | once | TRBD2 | CASSVGSGLAGGPTDTQYF | TGTGCCAGCAGCGTAGGATCGGGACTAGCGGGAGGGCCTACAGATACGCAGTATTTT
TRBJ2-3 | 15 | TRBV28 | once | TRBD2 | CASSSPGLAVDTQYF | TGTGCCAGCAGTTCACCTGGCCTAGCGGTAGATACGCAGTATTTT
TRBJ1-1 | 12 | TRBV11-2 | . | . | CASSFVEVEAFF | TGTGCCAGCAGCTTTGTGGAGGTTGAAGCTTTCTTT
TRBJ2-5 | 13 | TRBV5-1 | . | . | CASTRHGGETQYF | TGCGCCAGCACGAGACACGGGGGAGAGACCCAGTACTTC
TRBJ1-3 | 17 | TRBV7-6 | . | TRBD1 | CASSPYQQGLEGNTIYF | TGTGCCAGCAGCCCATACCAACAGGGGCTTGAGGGAAACACCATATATTTT
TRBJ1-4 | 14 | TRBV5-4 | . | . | CASSWDGRNEKLFF | TGTGCCAGCAGCTGGGACGGTCGGAATGAAAAACTGTTTTTT
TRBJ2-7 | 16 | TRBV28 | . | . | CASSLFLGGGSYEQYF | TGTGCCAGCAGTTTATTTTTGGGCGGGGGCAGTTACGAGCAGTACTTC
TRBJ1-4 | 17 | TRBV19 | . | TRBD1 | CASSPGTGHATNEKLFF | TGTGCCAGTAGTCCCGGGACAGGACATGCAACTAATGAAAAACTGTTTTTT
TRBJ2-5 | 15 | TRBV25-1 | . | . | CASSKQGGFSETQYF | TGTGCCAGCAGTAAACAGGGGGGGTTCTCGGAGACCCAGTACTTC
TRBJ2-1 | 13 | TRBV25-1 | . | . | CASSFTLGSEQFF | TGTGCCAGCAGCTTTACCCTAGGGTCTGAGCAGTTCTTC
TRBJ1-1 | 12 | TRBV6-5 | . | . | CASTGGGLEAFF | TGTGCCAGCACCGGAGGGGGTCTTGAAGCTTTCTTT
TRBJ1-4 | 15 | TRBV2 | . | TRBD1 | CASSERDRGNEKLFF | TGTGCCAGCAGTGAAAGGGACAGGGGAAATGAAAAACTGTTTTTT
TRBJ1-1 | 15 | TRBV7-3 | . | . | CASSSSRVTNTEAFF | TGTGCCAGCAGCTCTTCAAGGGTAACGAACACTGAAGCTTTCTTT
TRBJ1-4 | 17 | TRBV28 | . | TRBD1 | CASSLFPSWDRDEKLFF | TGTGCCAGCAGTTTATTCCCGTCGTGGGACAGGGATGAAAAACTGTTTTTT
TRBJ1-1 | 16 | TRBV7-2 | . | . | CASSFGGGYANTEAFF | TGTGCCAGCAGTTTTGGGGGGGGTTATGCAAACACTGAAGCTTTCTTT
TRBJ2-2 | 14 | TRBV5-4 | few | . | CASSTDGNTGELFF | TGTGCCAGCAGCACGGACGGGAACACCGGGGAGCTGTTTTTT
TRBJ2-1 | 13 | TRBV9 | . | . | CASSVPSGTEQFF | TGTGCCAGCAGCGTCCCGTCGGGGACTGAGCAGTTCTTC
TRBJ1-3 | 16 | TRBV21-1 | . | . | CASREAVEHARNTIYF | TGTGCCAGCAGGGAGGCAGTAGAACACGCACGAAACACCATATATTTT
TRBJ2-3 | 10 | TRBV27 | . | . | CAGREYTQYF | TGTGCCGGGCGCGAGTATACGCAGTATTTT
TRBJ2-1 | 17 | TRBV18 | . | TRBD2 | CASSPHQPRELGNEQFF | TGTGCCAGCTCACCGCACCAACCGCGGGAGCTTGGCAATGAGCAGTTCTTC
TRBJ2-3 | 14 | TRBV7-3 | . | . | CASSFNRGTDTQYF | TGTGCCAGCAGCTTTAACAGGGGCACAGATACGCAGTATTTT
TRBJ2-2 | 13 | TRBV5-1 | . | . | CASSRDNTGELFF | TGCGCCAGCAGCCGGGACAACACCGGGGAGCTGTTTTTT
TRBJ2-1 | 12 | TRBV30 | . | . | CAWSVPDRSQFF | TGTGCCTGGAGTGTACCGGACAGATCCCAGTTCTTC
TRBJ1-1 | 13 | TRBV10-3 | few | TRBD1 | CAISQTGDTEAFF | TGTGCCATCAGTCAGACAGGGGACACTGAAGCTTTCTTT
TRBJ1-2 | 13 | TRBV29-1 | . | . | CSAEGGALGGYTF | TGCAGCGCCGAGGGGGGGGCCCTAGGAGGCTACACCTTC
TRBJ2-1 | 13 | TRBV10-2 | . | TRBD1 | CASSVRTGSEQFF | TGCGCCAGCAGTGTGCGGACAGGGTCTGAGCAGTTCTTC
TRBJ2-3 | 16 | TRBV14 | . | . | CASSSPPGFRWDTQYF | TGTGCCAGCAGCTCCCCTCCGGGTTTTAGGTGGGATACGCAGTATTTT
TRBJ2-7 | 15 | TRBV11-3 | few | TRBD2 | CASSLEGLAGDEQYF | TGTGCCAGCAGCTTAGAGGGACTAGCGGGAGACGAGCAGTACTTC
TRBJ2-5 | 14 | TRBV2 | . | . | CASSLTWGAETQYF | TGTGCCAGCAGCCTCACTTGGGGGGCGGAGACCCAGTACTTC
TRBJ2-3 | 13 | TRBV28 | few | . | CASSEYRVDTQYF | TGTGCCAGCAGTGAATACAGGGTAGATACGCAGTATTTT